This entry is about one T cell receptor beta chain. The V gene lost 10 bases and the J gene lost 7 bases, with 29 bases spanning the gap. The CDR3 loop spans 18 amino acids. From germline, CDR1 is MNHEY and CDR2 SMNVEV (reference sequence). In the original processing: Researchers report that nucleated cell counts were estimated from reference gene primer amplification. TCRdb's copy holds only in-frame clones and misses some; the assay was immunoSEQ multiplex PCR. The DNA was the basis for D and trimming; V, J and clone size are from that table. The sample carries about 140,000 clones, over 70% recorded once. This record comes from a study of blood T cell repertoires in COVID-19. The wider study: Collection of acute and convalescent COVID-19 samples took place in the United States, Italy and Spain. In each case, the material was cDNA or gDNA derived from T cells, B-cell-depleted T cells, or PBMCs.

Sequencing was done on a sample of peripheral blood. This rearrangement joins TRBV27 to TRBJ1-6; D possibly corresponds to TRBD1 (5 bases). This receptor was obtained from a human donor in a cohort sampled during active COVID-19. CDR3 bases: TGTGCCACACAGCCGTTCGGGAGGGGCCATGGAGGAAATTCACCCCTCCACTTT. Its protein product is CATQPFGRGHGGNSPLHF.